This T cell receptor beta chain comes out of a study of PD-L1 blockade in urothelial cancer. Across the whole study: About 85% of the roughly 29 patients were men whose urothelial cancer was bladder-origin. Blood samples contained a median about 150,000 T cells.

Sequencing used immunoSEQ multiplex PCR; TCRdb keeps in-frame clones, though not all of them. The sample consists of tens of thousands of clones, roughly 84% of them appearing once. The time point was: pretreatment peripheral blood. Peripheral blood mononuclear cells were collected from every patient before and during treatment, yielding between 1 and 8 samples per patient. The germline V gene has CDR1 MNHEY and CDR2 SMNVEV (reference sequence). This CDR3 is 14 amino acids long. Between the trimmed V and J ends, which lost 4 bases and 1 base, there was a span of 10 bases. The J gene is TRBJ1-1, the V gene TRBV27; tentatively, D is TRBD1 (5 bases). Sequenced material: PBMCs, taken around atezolizumab (anti-PD-L1) treatment. This TCR derives from a woman between 65 and 79 years old with urothelial cancer. The CDR3 DNA is TGTGCCAGCAGTTGGCGACAGTCGAACACTGAAGCTTTCTTT. It translates to CASSWRQSNTEAFF.